The source of this T cell receptor (beta chain) is a study of cytomegalovirus exposure and HLA in healthy donors. Regarding the study as a whole: Accurate predictions that matched the HLA-A and HLA-B alleles of most subjects were reportedly made from TCR beta sequences. In an earlier analysis, about 87% or about 30%: the productive usage of most TCR beta V segments. CMV serostatus was the only immune exposure information that was available. Later, TCR association rates were found to vary by HLA locus, highest for DRB1 and lowest for HLA-C.

The primer mix had 60 Vbeta and 13 Jbeta primers. Profiling relied on immunoSEQ multiplex PCR, and the TCRdb table lists in-frame clones only, not all of them. The sample includes about 230,000 clones, more than 70% of them seen just once. The sample holds a few counts of this clone. Its antigen is not known. Germline V gene data show CDR1 as SGHNT and CDR2 as YYREEE (reference sequence). This CDR3 contains 14 residues. V shed 0 bases and J shed 8 bases, with 14 bases lying between them. The TCR originated in a boy younger than 18 in good health and CMV-seronegative. Source material: PBMCs. This chain joins TRBV5-4 and TRBJ1-2; no clear D. The CDR3 loop reads CASSLVSPEEGYTF. DNA for the CDR3: TGTGCCAGCAGCTTGGTATCTCCGGAGGAGGGCTACACCTTC.